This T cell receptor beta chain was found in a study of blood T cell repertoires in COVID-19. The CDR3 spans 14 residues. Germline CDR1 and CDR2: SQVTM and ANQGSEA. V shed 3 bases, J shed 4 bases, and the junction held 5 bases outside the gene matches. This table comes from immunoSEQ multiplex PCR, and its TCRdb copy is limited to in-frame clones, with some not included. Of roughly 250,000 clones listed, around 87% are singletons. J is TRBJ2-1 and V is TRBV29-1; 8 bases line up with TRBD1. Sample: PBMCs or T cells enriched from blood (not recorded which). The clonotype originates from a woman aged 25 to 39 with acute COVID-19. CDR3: CSVEGGQAYNEQFF. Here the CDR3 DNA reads TGCAGCGTTGAGGGGGGACAGGCGTACAATGAGCAGTTCTTC.